Below, one TCR beta chain is given with its context. These data are taken from a study of blood T cell repertoires in COVID-19. Grouping used clinical history reported by participants in a survey and questionnaire. Method: immunoSEQ multiplex PCR; TCRdb's copy keeps in-frame clones and lacks some. In the table there are 250,000 or so clones, roughly 82% of which are singletons. V dropped 1 base and J dropped 2 bases, with 9 bases sitting between them. This CDR3 is 16 amino acids long. In germline, CDR1 is LGHNA, CDR2 YSLEER. J is TRBJ1-6 and V is TRBV4-3; D uncertain. Sequencing was done on a sample of PBMCs or T cells enriched from blood (not recorded which). This TCR was sampled from a woman in her fifties or sixties who had recovered from COVID-19. CDR3 DNA sequence: TGCGCCAGCAGCCAAGGGGCGGGTACCTATAATTCACCCCTCCACTTT. Translated, it gives CASSQGAGTYNSPLHF.